This T cell receptor (beta chain) was sequenced during a study of Ad26.COV2.S vaccination and SARS-CoV-2 variants. Study-level points and caveats: Recipients given vaccine exceeded placebo recipients in spike-specific TCR breadth.

Treatment defined: roughly 20 received Ad26.COV2.S at low or high dose, single or two shots; several received placebo; per-sample allocation not given. The samples were gathered on day 63 after the first injection of vaccine or placebo. Notes on this clone: The target antigen is unknown.

Method: immunoSEQ multiplex PCR; TCRdb's copy keeps in-frame clones and lacks some. The table has roughly 300,000 clones, 88% seen once; the top ten hold 6.4%. Trimming took off 3 bases at V and 0 bases at J, with 8 bases between the two ends. The CDR3 has 15 residues. CDR1 and CDR2 (germline): MDHEN, SYDVKM. V is TRBV28 and J is TRBJ1-4; D remains unclear. The receptor's source is a person between 18 and 65 years old who received the Ad26.COV2.S COVID-19 vaccine or a placebo. The material was peripheral blood, obtained in a trial of Ad26.COV2.S vaccine versus placebo. CDR3 in DNA: TGTGCCAGCAGTTTGACATCTGCAACTAATGAAAAACTGTTTTTT. Its protein is CASSLTSATNEKLFF.